This T cell receptor beta chain was sequenced during a study of T cell changes during pregnancy in multiple sclerosis. Some clones are missing from TCRdb's copy, which holds only in-frame ones; the method was immunoSEQ multiplex PCR. The sample has tens of thousands of clones, 75% to 95% seen once. V shed 4 bases and J 9 bases; nucleotides not matched to a gene: 12. The CDR3 extends over 16 amino acids. Germline loops: CDR1 SGDLS, CDR2 YYNGEE. The sequenced sample was CD4+ T cells from peripheral blood mononuclear cells, obtained before pregnancy. J is TRBJ1-6 and V is TRBV9; TRBD1 matches at 8 bases. This clonotype was obtained from a female donor with multiple sclerosis, enrolled in a pregnancy study. The CDR3 loop reads CASSSGMGTGSSPLHF. The CDR3 DNA sequence: TGTGCCAGCAGCTCGGGCATGGGGACAGGAAGTTCACCCCTCCACTTT.